This TCR beta chain originates from a study of vaccination and CD4 T cells after COVID-19. Across the whole study: Overlapping spike pools from SARS-CoV-2 and HCoV-NL63, HCoV-OC43 and HCoV-229E served as culture stimuli.

With respect to this clonotype: Its target is unknown.

Overall study findings and caveats: The rise in median SARS-CoV-2-reactive clonotypes, from around 20 to 38, was not significant.

The CDR3 is 14 residues long. The V end was cut by 7 bases, the J end by 8 bases, with 18 bases between. Germline CDR1 reads MNHEY; CDR2 reads SVGEGT. As to treatment: approximately 10-day PBMC culture with coronavirus spike peptide pools or control peptides (ViraFEST assay). Peptide pool stimulation in ViraFEST expanded antigen-specific T cells, whose TCRs were then sequenced. Sequencing of the DNA from cultured CD4+ T cells was carried out with the Oncomine TCR Beta short-read assay. Extraction of genomic DNA was performed on cultured CD4+ T cells. MiXCR was run by TCRdb on the PCR reads, yielding one entry per CDR3 protein. The sample carries about 6,800 distinct CDR3 sequences, roughly 74% recorded once.

The genes are TRBV6-2 or TRBV6-3 and TRBJ1-5, with a possible D match to TRBD1 (5 bases). Material: CD4+ T cells from blood, cultured in vitro. This TCR was sampled from a human donor who had recovered from COVID-19. The CDR3 nucleotides are TGTGCCAGCACCCCAAGGGGCTTTGTGGAGCCCCAGCATTTT. Amino acids: CASTPRGFVEPQHF.